This T cell receptor (beta chain) was profiled in a study of tumor-infiltrating lymphocytes in primary liver carcinoma. Whole-study context: Men as well as women, aged 30 to 69 years, made up the patients.

With around 500 ng total RNA as template and a constant-region primer, TCR beta cDNA was made. It was through three nested multiplex PCR rounds of slightly modified ARM-PCR that TCR beta libraries arose. A C-beta reverse primer was combined with TRBV1-TRBV30 forward primers in the first two PCR rounds, and each round had about 10 cycles. TCRdb reprocessed the multiplex PCR reads with MiXCR, giving one entry per CDR3 protein. The sample has 100,000 to 150,000 distinct CDR3 sequences; 55% to 75% are singletons. The tissue used was unsorted bulk material of 20-30 mg. RNA and DNA were co-extracted from it with the AllPrep DNA/RNA mini kit. Study-level results: Less overlap was seen in tumor-adjacent and tumor-blood pairs than in tumor region pairs. Researchers report that only about 7.5-25% of top clones turned up in all five tumor regions.

Details on this clonotype: The antigen is undetermined.

CDR3 length: 15 amino acids. The V end was cut by 3 bases, the J end by 8 bases, with 17 bases between. Germline lookup yields CDR1 SGHNT and CDR2 YYREEE (reference sequence). The TCR originated in a woman aged 55 to 70 with primary liver carcinoma and hepatitis B virus infection. This chain links TRBV5-4 with TRBJ2-2, with a possible D match to TRBD1 (6 bases). Sequencing was carried out using liver tumor tissue from sampling region 3. Regarding subset: tumor region T3, left-lateral pole. The CDR3 DNA reads TGTGCCAGCAGCTCTCGATCAGGGGCTAATGGGGAGCTGTTTTTT. It yields the protein CASSSRSGANGELFF.